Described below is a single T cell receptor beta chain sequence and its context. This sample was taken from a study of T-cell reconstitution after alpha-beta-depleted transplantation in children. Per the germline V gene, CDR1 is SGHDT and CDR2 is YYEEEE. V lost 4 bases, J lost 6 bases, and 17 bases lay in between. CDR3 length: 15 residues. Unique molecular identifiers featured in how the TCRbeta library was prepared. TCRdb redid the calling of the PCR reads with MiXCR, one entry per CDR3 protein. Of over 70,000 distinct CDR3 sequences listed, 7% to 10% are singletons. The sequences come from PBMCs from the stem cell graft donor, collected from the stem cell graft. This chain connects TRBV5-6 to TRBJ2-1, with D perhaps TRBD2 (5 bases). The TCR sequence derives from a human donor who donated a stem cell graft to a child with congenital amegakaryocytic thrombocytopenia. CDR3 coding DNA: TGTGCCAGCAGCCCCGGTTTAGCAGGAGGCAATGAGCAGTTCTTC. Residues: CASSPGLAGGNEQFF.